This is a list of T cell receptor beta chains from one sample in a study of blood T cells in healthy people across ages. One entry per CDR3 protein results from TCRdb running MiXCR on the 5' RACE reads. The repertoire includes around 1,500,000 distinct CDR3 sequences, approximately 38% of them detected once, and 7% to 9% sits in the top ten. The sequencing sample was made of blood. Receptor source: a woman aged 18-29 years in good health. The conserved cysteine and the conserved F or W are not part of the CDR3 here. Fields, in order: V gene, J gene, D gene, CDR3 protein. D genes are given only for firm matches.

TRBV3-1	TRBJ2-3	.	ASSQVSTQY
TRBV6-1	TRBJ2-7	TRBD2	ASSSRLAAY
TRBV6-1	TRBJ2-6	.	ASSEKVLVVSGANVLT
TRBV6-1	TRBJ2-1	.	ASSEARRWGQF
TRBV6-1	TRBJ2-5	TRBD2	ASRGGLADAREQY
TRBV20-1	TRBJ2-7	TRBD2	SAGTSGILKY
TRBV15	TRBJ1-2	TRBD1	ATSRGFGDRGANGYT
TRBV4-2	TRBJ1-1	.	ASSPQNSLDTEAF
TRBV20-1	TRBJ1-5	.	SASGGGNQPQH
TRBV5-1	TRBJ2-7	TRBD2	ASSPPPQRESSYEQY
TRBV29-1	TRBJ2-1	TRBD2	SVRFSGRHNEQF